This TCR beta chain is from a study of cytomegalovirus exposure and HLA in healthy donors. Study as a whole: A preliminary data release comprised around 85 million unique TCRs obtained from HLA-typed donors.

Points from the study as a whole: Earlier findings revealed that most TCR beta V segments proved productive either about 90% or about 30% of the time. It has been reported that TCR beta sequences accurately predicted the HLA-A and HLA-B alleles of most subjects.

A multiplex PCR was run with 60 Vbeta primers and 13 Jbeta primers. The protocol was immunoSEQ multiplex PCR, while the TCRdb copy is restricted to in-frame clones and leaves out a portion. The sample carries under 150,000 clones, around 79% recorded once. At the time of sampling, donors were nominally healthy, though unrecorded immune exposures were likely. With regard to this clone: Its antigen remains unknown.

The germline V gene encodes CDR1 SNHLY and CDR2 FYNNEI. There are 15 residues in the CDR3. Trimming removed 7 bases from V and 4 bases from J; junction bases left unmatched: 10. The sequencing input was PBMCs. The chain links TRBV2 to TRBJ2-3; TRBD2 aligns across 8 bases. This sequence originates from a female donor in good health and CMV-seronegative. The DNA of the CDR3 is TGTGCCAGCACCGATTTAGCGGGGATATCAGATACGCAGTATTTT. Protein sequence: CASTDLAGISDTQYF. The full variable domain, completed using reference TRBV2 and TRBJ2-3, is EPEVTQTPSHQVTQMGQEVILRCVPISNHLYFYWYRQILGQKVEFLVSFYNNEISEKSEIFDDQFSVERPDGSNFTLKIRSTKLEDSAMYFCASTDLAGISDTQYFGPGTRLTVL.